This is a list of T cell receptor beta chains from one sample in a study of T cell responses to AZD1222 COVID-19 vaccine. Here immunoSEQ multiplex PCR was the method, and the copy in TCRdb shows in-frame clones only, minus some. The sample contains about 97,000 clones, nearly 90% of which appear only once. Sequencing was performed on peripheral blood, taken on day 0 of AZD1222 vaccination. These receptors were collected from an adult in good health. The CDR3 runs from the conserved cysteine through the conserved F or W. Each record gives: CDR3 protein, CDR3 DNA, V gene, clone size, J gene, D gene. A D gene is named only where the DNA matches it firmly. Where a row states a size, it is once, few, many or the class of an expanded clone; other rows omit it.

CASSLERGSGEQYF | TGTGCCAGCAGCTTAGAGCGGGGGTCCGGCGAGCAGTACTTC | TRBV7-9 | . | TRBJ2-7 | TRBD2
CASSLGTGATYGYTF | TGCGCCAGCAGCTTGGGGACAGGGGCTACCTATGGCTACACCTTC | TRBV5-1 | . | TRBJ1-2 | TRBD1
CASSPLPGGTGSYEQYF | TGTGCCAGCAGCCCTCTTCCCGGAGGGACAGGCTCCTACGAGCAGTACTTC | TRBV14 | . | TRBJ2-7 | TRBD1
CASSYGTSDPVEEQYF | TGTGCCAGCAGTTACGGGACTAGCGACCCGGTGGAGGAGCAGTACTTC | TRBV6-2/TRBV6-3 | . | TRBJ2-7 | TRBD2
CASSLLGRRNQPQHF | TGTGCCAGCAGCCTCCTCGGCCGTCGCAATCAGCCCCAGCATTTT | TRBV9 | . | TRBJ1-5 | .
CSASQGPEQFF | TGCAGTGCATCACAGGGGCCTGAGCAGTTCTTC | TRBV20-1 | . | TRBJ2-1 | TRBD1
CASSLAGGQETQYF | TGTGCCAGCAGTTTAGCGGGGGGACAAGAGACCCAGTACTTC | TRBV28 | . | TRBJ2-5 | TRBD2
CASSNPGQGGQPQHF | TGTGCCAGTAGTAACCCGGGACAGGGCGGTCAGCCCCAGCATTTT | TRBV19 | . | TRBJ1-5 | TRBD1
CAHHLGNTEAFF | TGTGCCCACCACTTGGGGAACACTGAAGCTTTCTTT | TRBV30 | few | TRBJ1-1 | .
CASSESRGFSHPEAFF | TGCGCCAGCAGTGAGTCGAGGGGATTCTCGCATCCTGAAGCTTTCTTT | TRBV10-1 | . | TRBJ1-1 | .
CASSLGAGGYEETQYF | TGTGCCAGCAGCTTAGGTGCGGGGGGCTACGAAGAGACCCAGTACTTC | TRBV7-2 | . | TRBJ2-5 | TRBD2
CASSQESRAYGYTF | TGTGCCAGCAGCCAAGAGTCCAGGGCCTATGGCTACACCTTC | TRBV3-1/TRBV3-2 | . | TRBJ1-2 | .
CARREALNTEAFF | TGTGCCCGGCGCGAGGCCTTGAACACTGAAGCTTTCTTT | TRBV30 | . | TRBJ1-1 | .
CASSFFRAGGCSNQPQHF | TGTGCCAGCAGCTTTTTCCGGGCAGGGGGGTGTAGCAATCAGCCCCAGCATTTT | TRBV5-8 | . | TRBJ1-5 | TRBD1
CASSPWIRAGGPGELFF | TGTGCCAGCAGCCCCTGGATAAGGGCCGGAGGGCCCGGGGAGCTGTTTTTT | TRBV3-1/TRBV3-2 | . | TRBJ2-2 | .
CASSASGTDTQYF | TGCGCCAGCAGTGCATCCGGGACCGATACGCAGTATTTT | TRBV10-1 | . | TRBJ2-3 | .
CASSVARSNTEAFF | TGTGCCAGCAGTGTCGCCCGGTCGAACACTGAAGCTTTCTTT | TRBV2 | . | TRBJ1-1 | .
CASSLGMEQFF | TGCGCCAGCAGCTTGGGGATGGAGCAGTTCTTC | TRBV11-3 | . | TRBJ2-1 | .
CASSEGGGGNSPLHF | TGTGCCAGCAGTGAAGGGGGCGGGGGTAATTCACCCCTCCACTTT | TRBV27 | . | TRBJ1-6 | TRBD1
CSAGLSNEQFF | TGCAGCGCGGGACTGAGCAATGAGCAGTTCTTC | TRBV29-1 | . | TRBJ2-1 | .
CASSYRVRDVNSPLHF | TGTGCCAGCAGTTACAGGGTCAGGGACGTTAACTCACCCCTCCACTTT | TRBV6-6 | . | TRBJ1-6 | .
CASSVLRDGEEAFF | TGTGCCAGTAGTGTTCTAAGGGACGGGGAAGAAGCTTTCTTT | TRBV19 | . | TRBJ1-1 | .
CASSVPGGLLSGNTIYF | TGTGCCAGTAGTGTGCCAGGGGGGCTTCTCTCTGGAAACACCATATATTTT | TRBV19 | once | TRBJ1-3 | TRBD1
CASSTSTGNQPQHF | TGTGCCAGCAGTACCTCAACAGGGAATCAGCCCCAGCATTTT | TRBV6-5 | . | TRBJ1-5 | .
CASSEEKNQPQHF | TGTGCCAGCAGTGAAGAGAAGAATCAGCCCCAGCATTTT | TRBV2 | . | TRBJ1-5 | .
CASSLVSELYGYTF | TGTGCCAGCAGCTTGGTTTCAGAACTCTATGGCTACACCTTC | TRBV5-5 | . | TRBJ1-2 | .
CASSQGPQENQHMNTEAFF | TGTGCCAGCAGCCAAGGCCCTCAGGAGAATCAACACATGAACACTGAAGCTTTCTTT | TRBV14 | . | TRBJ1-1 | .
CASSLYRAREANVLTF | TGCGCCAGCAGCTTGTACAGGGCCCGGGAGGCCAACGTCCTGACTTTC | TRBV5-1 | . | TRBJ2-6 | .